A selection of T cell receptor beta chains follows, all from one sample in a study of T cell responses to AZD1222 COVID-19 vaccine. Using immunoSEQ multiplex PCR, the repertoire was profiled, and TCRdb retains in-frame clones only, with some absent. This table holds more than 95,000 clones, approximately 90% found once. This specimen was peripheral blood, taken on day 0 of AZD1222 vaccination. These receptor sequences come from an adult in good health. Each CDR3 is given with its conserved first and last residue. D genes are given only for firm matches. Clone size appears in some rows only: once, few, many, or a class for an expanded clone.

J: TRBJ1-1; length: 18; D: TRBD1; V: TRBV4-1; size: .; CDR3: CASSQAPARTGLGTEAFF; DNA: TGCGCCAGCAGCCAAGCCCCAGCTAGGACAGGGCTGGGCACTGAAGCTTTCTTT
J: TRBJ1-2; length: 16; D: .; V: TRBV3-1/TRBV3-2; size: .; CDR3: CASSPWNSLVNSGYTF; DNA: TGTGCCAGCAGCCCCTGGAACAGCCTCGTTAATTCGGGCTACACCTTC
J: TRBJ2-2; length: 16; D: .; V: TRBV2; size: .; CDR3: CASSAGSPEDTGELFF; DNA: TGTGCCAGCAGCGCCGGTAGCCCAGAGGACACCGGGGAGCTGTTTTTT
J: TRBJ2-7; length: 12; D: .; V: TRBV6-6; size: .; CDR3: CASSSTAYEQYF; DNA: TGTGCCAGCAGCTCCACAGCCTACGAGCAGTACTTC
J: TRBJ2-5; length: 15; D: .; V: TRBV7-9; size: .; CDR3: CASSPNREVQETQYF; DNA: TGTGCCAGCAGCCCAAACAGGGAGGTCCAGGAGACCCAGTACTTC
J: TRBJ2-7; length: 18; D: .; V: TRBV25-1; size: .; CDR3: CASSDGLPPWQGNYEQYF; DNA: TGTGCCAGCAGTGATGGTCTACCCCCCTGGCAGGGGAACTACGAGCAGTACTTC
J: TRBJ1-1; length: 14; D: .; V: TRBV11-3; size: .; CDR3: CASSLRGPGTEAFF; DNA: TGTGCCAGCAGCCTCAGGGGCCCGGGGACTGAAGCTTTCTTT
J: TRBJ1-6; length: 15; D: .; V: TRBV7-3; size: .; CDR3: CASSEDGGHVSPLHF; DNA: TGTGCCAGCAGCGAAGATGGGGGGCATGTTTCACCCCTCCACTTT
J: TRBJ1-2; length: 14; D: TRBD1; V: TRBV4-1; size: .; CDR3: CASSLFSGTDGYTF; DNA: TGCGCCAGCAGCCTTTTCTCCGGGACAGATGGCTACACCTTC
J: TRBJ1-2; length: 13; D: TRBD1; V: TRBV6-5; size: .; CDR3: CASSYIGGNGYTF; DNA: TGTGCCAGCAGTTACATAGGGGGCAATGGCTACACCTTC
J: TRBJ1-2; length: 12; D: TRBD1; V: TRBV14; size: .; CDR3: CASRRTGDGYTF; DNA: TGTGCCAGCAGGCGGACAGGGGATGGCTACACCTTC
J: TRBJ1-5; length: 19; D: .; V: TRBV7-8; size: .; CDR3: CASSATGEVGVYSNQPQHF; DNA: TGTGCCAGCAGCGCCACCGGGGAGGTGGGGGTTTATAGCAATCAGCCCCAGCATTTT
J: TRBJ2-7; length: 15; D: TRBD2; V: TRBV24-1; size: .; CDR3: CATSDPTSGGNEQYF; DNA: TGTGCCACCAGTGATCCGACTAGCGGAGGTAACGAGCAGTACTTC
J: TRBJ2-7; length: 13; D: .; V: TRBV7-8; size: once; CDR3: CASSRDAPYEQYF; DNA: TGTGCCAGCAGCCGAGATGCCCCCTACGAGCAGTACTTC
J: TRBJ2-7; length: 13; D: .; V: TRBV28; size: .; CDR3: CASSSQTVYEQYF; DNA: TGTGCCAGCAGTTCCCAGACAGTTTACGAGCAGTACTTC
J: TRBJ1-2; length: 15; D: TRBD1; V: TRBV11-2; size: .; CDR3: CASSQIRGGNYGYTF; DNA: TGTGCCAGCAGCCAAATCAGGGGGGGGAACTATGGCTACACCTTC
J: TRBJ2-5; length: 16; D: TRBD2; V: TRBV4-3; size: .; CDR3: CASSQEVSSGGETQYF; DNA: TGCGCCAGCAGCCAAGAAGTGTCTAGCGGGGGGGAGACCCAGTACTTC
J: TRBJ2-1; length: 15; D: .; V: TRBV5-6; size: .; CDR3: CASSLGVASYNEQFF; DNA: TGTGCCAGCAGCTTGGGGGTAGCCTCCTACAATGAGCAGTTCTTC
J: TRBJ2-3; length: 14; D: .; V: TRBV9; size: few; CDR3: CASSVGSRTDTQYF; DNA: TGTGCCAGCAGCGTAGGCAGCCGCACAGATACGCAGTATTTT
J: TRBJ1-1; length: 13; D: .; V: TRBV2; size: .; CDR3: CASSAQGNTEAFF; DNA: TGTGCCAGCAGTGCACAGGGGAACACTGAAGCTTTCTTT
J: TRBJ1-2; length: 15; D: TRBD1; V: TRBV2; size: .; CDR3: CASSGGQGRFSGYTF; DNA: TGTGCCAGCAGTGGTGGACAGGGTCGTTTCAGTGGCTACACCTTC
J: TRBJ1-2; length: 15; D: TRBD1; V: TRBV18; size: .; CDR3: CASSPAPKGARGYTF; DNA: TGTGCCAGCTCACCTGCGCCCAAGGGGGCGCGTGGCTACACCTTC
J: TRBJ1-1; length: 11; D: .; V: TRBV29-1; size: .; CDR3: CSVEDSTEAFF; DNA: TGCAGCGTTGAAGACAGCACTGAAGCTTTCTTT
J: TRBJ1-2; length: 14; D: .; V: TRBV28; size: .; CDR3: CASSPGLANYGYTF; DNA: TGTGCCAGCAGCCCCGGGTTAGCTAACTATGGCTACACCTTC
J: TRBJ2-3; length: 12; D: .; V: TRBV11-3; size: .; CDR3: CASSRDDGTQYF; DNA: TGTGCCAGCAGCCGAGATGACGGTACGCAGTATTTT
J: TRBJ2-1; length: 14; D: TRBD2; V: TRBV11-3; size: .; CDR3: CASSRGTGGREQFF; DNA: TGTGCCAGCAGCCGCGGCACGGGGGGGCGGGAGCAGTTCTTC
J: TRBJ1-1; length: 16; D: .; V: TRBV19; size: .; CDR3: CASSWGGGSKNTEAFF; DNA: TGTGCCAGTAGTTGGGGTGGGGGGTCCAAGAACACTGAAGCTTTCTTT
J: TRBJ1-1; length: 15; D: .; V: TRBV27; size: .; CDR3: CASRLSGGLNTEAFF; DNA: TGTGCCAGCAGACTATCGGGGGGCCTGAACACTGAAGCTTTCTTT
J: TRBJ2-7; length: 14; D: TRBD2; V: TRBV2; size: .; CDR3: CASSGGLAAYEQYF; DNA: TGTGCCAGCAGTGGGGGACTAGCTGCCTACGAGCAGTACTTC
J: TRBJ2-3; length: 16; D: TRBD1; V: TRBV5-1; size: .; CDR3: CASSLQGAVWADTQYF; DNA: TGCGCCAGCAGCTTACAGGGGGCAGTTTGGGCAGATACGCAGTATTTT
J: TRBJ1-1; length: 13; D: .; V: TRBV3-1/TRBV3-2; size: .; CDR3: CASSQDGETEAFF; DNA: TGTGCCAGCAGCCAAGACGGCGAAACTGAAGCTTTCTTT
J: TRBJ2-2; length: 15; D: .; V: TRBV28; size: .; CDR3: CASSLVGGPAGELFF; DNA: TGTGCCAGCAGTTTGGTCGGGGGGCCAGCCGGGGAGCTGTTTTTT
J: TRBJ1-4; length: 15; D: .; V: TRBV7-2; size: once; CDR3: CASSLSMGLGEKLFF; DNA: TGTGCCAGCAGCTTATCGATGGGCTTGGGAGAAAAACTGTTTTTT
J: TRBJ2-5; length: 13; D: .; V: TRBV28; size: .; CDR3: CASTLPPQETQYF; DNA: TGTGCCAGCACCCTCCCCCCCCAAGAGACCCAGTACTTC
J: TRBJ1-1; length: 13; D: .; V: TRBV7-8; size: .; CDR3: CASSSRERGEAFF; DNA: TGTGCCAGCAGCTCCAGGGAAAGGGGTGAAGCTTTCTTT
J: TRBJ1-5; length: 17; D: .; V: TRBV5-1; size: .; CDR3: CASSLAARGMSNQPQHF; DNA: TGCGCCAGCAGCTTGGCCGCCAGGGGCATGAGCAATCAGCCCCAGCATTTT
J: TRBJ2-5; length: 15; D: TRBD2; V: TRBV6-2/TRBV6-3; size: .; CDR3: CASSLGLAEQETQYF; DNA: TGTGCCAGCAGTTTGGGACTAGCGGAACAAGAGACCCAGTACTTC
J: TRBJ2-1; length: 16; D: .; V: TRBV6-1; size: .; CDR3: CASSAGALGGVNEQFF; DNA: TGTGCCAGCAGTGCTGGAGCCTTGGGGGGCGTCAATGAGCAGTTCTTC
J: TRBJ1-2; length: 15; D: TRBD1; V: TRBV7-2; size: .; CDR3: CASSPTGVLSYGYTF; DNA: TGTGCCAGCAGCCCCACAGGGGTTCTAAGCTATGGCTACACCTTC
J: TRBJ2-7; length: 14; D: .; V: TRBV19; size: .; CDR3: CASKEDRDTYEQYF; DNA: TGTGCCAGTAAGGAAGACCGGGACACCTACGAGCAGTACTTC
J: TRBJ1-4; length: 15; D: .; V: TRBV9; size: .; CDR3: CASSVEAGYLEKLFF; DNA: TGTGCCAGCAGCGTAGAGGCAGGGTATCTTGAAAAACTGTTTTTT
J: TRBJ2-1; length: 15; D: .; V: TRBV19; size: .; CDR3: CASSIGPSRANEQFF; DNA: TGTGCCAGTAGTATAGGGCCTAGCCGAGCCAATGAGCAGTTCTTC
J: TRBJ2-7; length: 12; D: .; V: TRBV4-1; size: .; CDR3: CASSQTGSEQYF; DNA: TGCGCCAGCAGCCAAACAGGGTCCGAGCAGTACTTC
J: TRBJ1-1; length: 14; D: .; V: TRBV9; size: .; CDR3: CASSVVGVNTEAFF; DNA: TGTGCCAGCAGCGTAGTAGGAGTAAACACTGAAGCTTTCTTT